Below, one T cell receptor (beta chain) is given with its context. There is no known antigen for this receptor. No quality values exist for individual bases; no much larger clone is one base distant. The sample is drawn from a study of cytomegalovirus exposure and HLA in healthy donors (dated by TCRdb to the late 2010s). A note on the overall study: The 500 to 800 repertoires of the first cohort and the 110 or so validation repertoires were produced on the same platform, according to a later analysis. The study was designed to test whether signatures of past pathogen exposure could be identified by cataloging public T cell receptors. In addition to the first cohort of 666 subjects, a separate validation cohort of about 120 different subjects was used. High-throughput TCR immunosequencing, statistical association of individual TCRs with disease status, and machine learning were combined to predict cytomegalovirus infection status. Overall study outcomes, separate from this receptor: Of the cluster scores, 85% to 95% were above 0 in a later analysis, which found that TCRs clustered in the first cohort also tended to co-occur in the 95 to 150 validation repertoires. While some public TCRs were present in many individuals, most TCR sequences turned up only very rarely across donors. The authors suggested that the approach could potentially be extended to other disease states and immunological phenotypes. In both the original and validation cohorts, the classifier was reported to diagnose cytomegalovirus status with high specificity and sensitivity. The study gave a list of 150 to 200 TCR beta chains associated with cytomegalovirus. A later analysis had no HLA typing for the validation cohort, so co-occurrence there was scored across all 130 or so repertoires. In vitro tests confirmed that three of the cytomegalovirus-associated TCR beta chains recognize cytomegalovirus antigens.

The donors were included in the validation cohort of over a hundred subjects, a group kept apart from the approximately 690-subject first cohort. The library relied on the immunoSEQ multiplex PCR assay. Per the original workflow: A statistical classification framework was developed to diagnose cytomegalovirus status using the catalog of TCR beta chain sequences. As stored in TCRdb, this immuneACCESS dataset retains in-frame rearrangements with V and J assigned. A fraction of the clones does not appear; measured against another copy, unresolved V genes explain less than half of the discrepancy, and the remainder lacks a known reason. The DNA gave D and trimming, while V, J and clone size come from that table. The sample table lists about 160,000 clones, approximately 86% of them with a count of one. The top ten clones comprise approximately 2.4% of the sample. V has 2 bases trimmed and J has 0 bases trimmed; junction bases matching no gene number 7. CDR1 and CDR2, per the germline V gene, are KGHSH and LQKENI. The CDR3 starts with the cysteine, ends with the phenylalanine, and has 19 residues. The kept DNA is CDR3 alone, 57 bases in frame from the first base.

The V and J segments used are TRBV18 and TRBJ2-6; 10 nucleotides in the junction match TRBD1. The source of this sequence is a woman aged 18-29 years in good health and CMV-seronegative. Sequenced material: PBMCs. The CDR3 is CASSPSPGQGISGANVLTF. The sequence in DNA is TGTGCCAGCTCACCATCCCCGGGACAGGGGATCTCTGGGGCCAACGTCCTGACTTTC. Extended through the reference TRBV18 and TRBJ2-6 proteins, this CDR3 yields the full variable domain: NAGVMQNPRHLVRRRGQEARLRCSPMKGHSHVYWYRQLPEEGLKFMVYLQKENIIDESGMPKERFSAEFPKEGPSILRIQQVVRGDSAAYFCASSPSPGQGISGANVLTFGAGSRLTVL.